This T cell receptor (beta chain) was observed in a study of blood T cells in healthy people across ages. With a J-beta primer mix and a sample-barcoded 5' primer, a second PCR ran about 7 to 12 cycles. TCRdb recomputed calls from the 5' RACE reads with MiXCR, one row per CDR3 protein. The sample yields approximately 490,000 distinct CDR3 sequences, 24% seen once. V shed 8 bases and J 8 bases; nucleotides not matched to a gene: 7. The CDR3 is 14 residues long. CDR1 and CDR2 from the germline V gene are MNHEY and SMNVEV (reference sequence). The same sample was also studied in work on T cells of mothers and their children.

Source material: blood. This TCR derives from a boy between 10 and 17 years old in good health. The J gene is TRBJ1-6, the V gene TRBV27; 9 bases map to TRBD1. The CDR3 DNA sequence: TGTGCCAGCCGGATGACAGGGGGAGATTCACCCCTCCACTTT. As protein: CASRMTGGDSPLHF.